The sample holds one count of the clone carrying this T cell receptor beta chain. What it binds is not known. Sequencing of the DNA from cultured CD4+ T cells was carried out with the Oncomine TCR Beta short-read assay. MiXCR, applied by TCRdb to the PCR reads, yields one record per CDR3 protein. The top ten hold approximately 17% of the sample, which has more than 15,000 distinct CDR3 sequences, 52% seen once. Germline values: CDR1 LNHNV, CDR2 YYDKDF (reference sequence). The CDR3 totals 16 residues. V was clipped by 5 bases and J by 6 bases; unmatched bases: 10. This specimen comes from a study of vaccination and CD4 T cells after COVID-19. As for the study in general: Overlapping SARS-CoV-2, HCoV-NL63, HCoV-OC43 and HCoV-229E spike peptides stimulated the cells.

Study-wide findings and caveats: Spike mono-reactivity was the property of 304 of 307 vaccine-specific clones in convalescent patients.

The time point was: late sampling 161 to 241 days after vaccination in a few convalescent patients. Treatment defined: approximately nine-day PBMC culture with coronavirus spike peptide pools or control peptides (ViraFEST assay). The source material was CD4+ T cells from blood, cultured in vitro, sampled about 7 months after SARS-CoV-2 vaccination. The gene calls are TRBV15 and TRBJ2-7; TRBD2 matches at 13 bases. This TCR was recovered from a human donor who had recovered from COVID-19. This chain's CDR3 is CATSGPGLAGVREQYF. Here the CDR3 DNA reads TGTGCCACCAGCGGACCTGGACTAGCGGGAGTCCGCGAGCAGTACTTC. The full variable domain, completed using reference TRBV15 and TRBJ2-7, is DAMVIQNPRYQVTQFGKPVTLSCSQTLNHNVMYWYQQKSSQAPKLLFHYYDKDFNNEADTPDNFQSRRPNTSFCFLDIRSPGLGDTAMYLCATSGPGLAGVREQYFGPGTRLTVT.